This T cell receptor (beta chain) is from a study of CD8 T cells in ankylosing spondylitis. Study conclusions and caveats: A motif in TCR beta, a set of about eight highly homologous variants, appeared characteristic of ankylosing spondylitis blood.

Turning to this clonotype: No antigen is known for it.

The CDR3 has 16 residues. Germline V gene sequence: CDR1 DFQATT, CDR2 SNEGSKA (reference sequence). V dropped 2 bases and J dropped 4 bases, with 17 bases sitting between them. Via MiXCR, TCRdb re-called the 5' RACE reads, giving one row per CDR3 protein. The sample includes hundreds of thousands of distinct CDR3 sequences, approximately 26% of them seen just once. The chain recombines TRBV20-1 with TRBJ2-2; D is possibly TRBD1 (6 bases). The sequenced sample consisted of blood, either unsorted or a sorted T cell fraction (not recorded which). This receptor was obtained from a male donor with ankylosing spondylitis. Written as DNA, the CDR3 is TGCAGTGCTAGACCCACAGGGTCGACTATCACCGGGGAGCTGTTTTTT. Its protein product is CSARPTGSTITGELFF.